The 2 T cell receptor beta chains below were found in one sample sequenced in a study of blood T cell repertoires in COVID-19. Assay used: immunoSEQ multiplex PCR; TCRdb lists only in-frame clones, some missing. Among just under 150,000 clones listed, approximately 80% were seen once. The specimen was peripheral blood. The source of these receptors is a human donor in a cohort sampled during active COVID-19.

The chain joins TRBV28 to TRBJ1-4; 8 nucleotides align to TRBD1. The V gene end was trimmed by 7 bases and the J gene end by 4 bases; junction bases not matched to a gene: 8. Per germline, CDR1 MDHEN and CDR2 SYDVKM. The CDR3 contains 15 residues. CDR3: CASKTPTGDNEKLFF. CDR3 nucleotides: TGTGCCAGCAAAACCCCGACAGGGGATAATGAAAAACTGTTTTTT.

J is TRBJ1-2 and V is TRBV6-2 or TRBV6-3; D might be TRBD1 (5 bases). Trimming stripped 5 bases from V and 4 bases from J, with 14 bases between. This CDR3 region has 14 residues. In germline, CDR1 is MNHEY, CDR2 SVGEGT. The CDR3 coding sequence is TGTGCCAGCAGTGGGGGACTAACTGGCTATGGCTACACCTTC. It is translated as CASSGGLTGYGYTF.